This paragraph covers one T cell receptor beta chain sequence. The repertoire was sequenced with immunoSEQ multiplex PCR; TCRdb's copy has only in-frame clones and lacks some. Counted here are some 170,000 clones, roughly 92% occurring once; the ten biggest clones make up less than 3%. Germline lookup yields CDR1 LNHDA and CDR2 SQIVND (reference sequence). V was shortened by 0 bases and J by 4 bases, with 9 bases between the two germline ends. The CDR3 is made up of 14 amino acids. The data stem from a study of T cell responses to AZD1222 COVID-19 vaccine. The receptor was isolated from an adult in good health. The material sequenced was peripheral blood, taken on day 0 of AZD1222 vaccination. The chain joins TRBV19 to TRBJ1-1; unclear D gene. In nucleotides, the CDR3 is TGTGCCAGTAGTATAGATCCAGTAAGCACTGAAGCTTTCTTT. This translates into CASSIDPVSTEAFF.